One and the same sample provided the 7 T cell receptor beta chains below, sequenced in a study of cytomegalovirus exposure and HLA in healthy donors. Primers for the PCR totalled 60 Vbeta and 13 Jbeta. Data came from immunoSEQ multiplex PCR; TCRdb stores just in-frame clones and leaves some out. This sample yields approximately 94,000 clones, of which approximately 80% are seen a single time; approximately 5.6% belongs to the top ten. Source material: PBMCs. The origin of the receptors is a man aged 30 to 39 in good health and CMV-seropositive.

The gene calls are TRBV7-9 and TRBJ2-5; D possibly corresponds to TRBD2 (5 bases). Germline CDR1 and CDR2: SEHNR and FQNEAQ (reference sequence). V gave up 6 bases and J gave up 5 bases, with 19 bases separating them. This CDR3 has 15 residues. The CDR3 here is CASRDTRDYLETQYF. In nucleotides, the CDR3 is TGTGCCAGCAGAGATACCAGAGACTACTTGGAGACCCAGTACTTC.

The V and J genes are TRBV6-5 and TRBJ2-2; 7 bases line up with TRBD1. Germline CDR1 is MNHEY and CDR2 is SVGAGI. The CDR3 has 14 residues. J gave up 6 bases and V 2 bases, and 3 bases lay outside the gene matches. For the CDR3, the DNA is TGTGCCAGCAGTTACCAGGGGGTATCCGGGGAGCTGTTTTTT. Encoded protein: CASSYQGVSGELFF.

CDR3 nucleotide sequence: TGTGCCAGCAGCTCCCTGGACAGGGGTACAACTAATGAAAAACTGTTTTTT. This codes for CASSSLDRGTTNEKLFF. The genes are TRBV7-9 and TRBJ1-4; TRBD1 matches at 9 bases. Germline V CDR1 and CDR2: SEHNR, FQNEAQ (reference sequence). This CDR3 region has 17 residues. V shed 4 bases and J 0 bases; nucleotides not matched to a gene: 6.

The CDR3 sequence: CASSMGQQYQETQYF. In DNA, the CDR3 is TGCGCCAGCAGCATGGGACAGCAGTACCAAGAGACCCAGTACTTC. The chain carries TRBV4-3 and TRBJ2-5, with 7 bases identical to TRBD1. V lost 5 bases to trimming and J lost 0 bases; unmatched junction nucleotides: 6. CDR1 and CDR2 from the germline V gene are LGHNA and YSLEER. CDR3 length equals 15 residues.

The rearrangement links TRBV7-2 to TRBJ2-3; D might be TRBD2 (5 bases). Trimming pared 7 bases from V and 4 bases from J, leaving 15 bases between. Germline V gene data show CDR1 as SGHTA and CDR2 as FQGNSA. CDR3 size: 14 residues. The DNA of the CDR3 is TGTGCCAGCACCCTAAGAGAGAGGGCAGATACGCAGTATTTT. The encoded protein is CASTLRERADTQYF. The full variable domain, in which reference TRBV7-2 and TRBJ2-3 provide the parts outside the CDR3, is GAGVSQSPSNKVTEKGKDVELRCDPISGHTALYWYRQSLGQGLEFLIYFQGNSAPDKSGLPSDRFSAERTGGSVSTLTIQRTQQEDSAVYLCASTLRERADTQYFGPGTRLTVL.

This clone was detected many times. The rearrangement joins TRBV5-6 to TRBJ2-6, with D maybe TRBD2 (5 bases). CDR3 length: 14 residues. Looked up from germline, CDR1 is SGHDT and CDR2 is YYEEEE. The V gene lost 4 bases and the J gene lost 2 bases, with 7 bases spanning the gap. The CDR3 region has the DNA TGTGCCAGCAGCCGGCGGGCTGGGGCCAACGTCCTGACTTTC. Its translation: CASSRRAGANVLTF.

With regard to this clone: At one of its ends the junction is not consistent with the germline gene, which may arise from a read error. The chain recombines TRBV7-7 with TRBJ2-2, with D hard to call. Germline V gene lookup returns CDR1 SSHAT and CDR2 FNYEAQ (reference sequence). The CDR3 is 14 amino acids. The CDR3 sequence: CASSSQVNTGELFF. The CDR3, as DNA: TGTGCTAGCAGCTCCCAGGTGAACACCGGGGAGCTGTTTTTT.